The present entry profiles one T cell receptor (beta chain) with its context. Its antigen is undetermined. V was clipped by 7 bases and J by 0 bases; unmatched bases: 4. Germline V gene sequence: CDR1 LNHDA, CDR2 SQIVND (reference sequence). CDR3 length: 14 amino acids. Clones were read by immunoSEQ multiplex PCR, and TCRdb kept only the in-frame ones, dropping some. Here the sample spans over 45,000 clones, over 70% being singletons. The source of the sample is a study of pediatric ulcerative colitis. Study observations and caveats: A couple of patients had blood samples with substantially reduced template counts. In rectum, acute severe colitis had expanded clones and less diversity.

One to two pinch biopsies were taken from the rectum during colonoscopy. The rearrangement joins TRBV19 to TRBJ1-1, with 8 positions matching TRBD1. The clonotype originates from a girl between 10 and 17 years old with moderate ulcerative colitis. Specimen: gut tissue. This chain's CDR3 is CASTWTGLNTEAFF. CDR3 nucleotide sequence: TGTGCCAGTACCTGGACAGGGTTGAACACTGAAGCTTTCTTT. Variable domain in full (rest from reference TRBV19 and TRBJ1-1): DGGITQSPKYLFRKEGQNVTLSCEQNLNHDAMYWYRQDPGQGLRLIYYSQIVNDFQKGDIAEGYSVSREKKESFPLTVTSAQKNPTAFYLCASTWTGLNTEAFFGQGTRLTVV.